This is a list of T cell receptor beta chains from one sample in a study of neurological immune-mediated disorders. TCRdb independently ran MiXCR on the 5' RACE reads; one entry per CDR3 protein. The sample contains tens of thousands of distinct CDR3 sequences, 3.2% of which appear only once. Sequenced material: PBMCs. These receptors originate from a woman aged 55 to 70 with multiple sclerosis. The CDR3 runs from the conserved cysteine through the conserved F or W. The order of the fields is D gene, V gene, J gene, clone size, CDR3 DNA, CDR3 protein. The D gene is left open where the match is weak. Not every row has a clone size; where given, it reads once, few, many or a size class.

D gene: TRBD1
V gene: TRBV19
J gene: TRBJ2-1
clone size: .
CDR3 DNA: TGTGCCAGTACACAGGACAGGGCCGCCTACAATGAGCAGTTCTTC
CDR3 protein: CASTQDRAAYNEQFF

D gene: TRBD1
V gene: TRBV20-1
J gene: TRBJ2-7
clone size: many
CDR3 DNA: TGCAGTGCTAGAGGCTATCGACAGGGGGACTACGAGCAGTACTTC
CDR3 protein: CSARGYRQGDYEQYF

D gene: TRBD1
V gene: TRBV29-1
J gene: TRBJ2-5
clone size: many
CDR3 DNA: TGCAGCGCGTCCACTACAGGGGGGCGGGTGGAGACCCAGTACTTC
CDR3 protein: CSASTTGGRVETQYF

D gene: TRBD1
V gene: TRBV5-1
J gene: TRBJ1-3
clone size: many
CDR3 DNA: TGCGCCAGCAGCTTGGTAACAGGGGAAGGAAACACCATATATTTT
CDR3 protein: CASSLVTGEGNTIYF

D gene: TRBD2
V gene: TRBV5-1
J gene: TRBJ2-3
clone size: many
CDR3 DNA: TGCGCCAGCAGCTTACCCGGGAGGCATACGCAGTATTTT
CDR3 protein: CASSLPGRHTQYF

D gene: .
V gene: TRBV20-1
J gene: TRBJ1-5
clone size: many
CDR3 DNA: TGCAGTGTTAGAGGCGATAGCAATCAGCCCCAGCATTTT
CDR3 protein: CSVRGDSNQPQHF

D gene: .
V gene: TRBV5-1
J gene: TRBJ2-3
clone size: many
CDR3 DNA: TGCGCCAGCAGCTTGGCCCCGCCTTTTCAGGGGGATACGCAGTATTTT
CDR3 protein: CASSLAPPFQGDTQYF

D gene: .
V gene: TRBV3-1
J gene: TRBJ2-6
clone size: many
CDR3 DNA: TGTGCCAGCAGCCAAGGCGTAACGGCTGGGGCCAACGTCCTGACTTTC
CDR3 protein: CASSQGVTAGANVLTF

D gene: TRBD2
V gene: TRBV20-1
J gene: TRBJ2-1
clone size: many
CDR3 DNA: TGCAGTGCTAGAGAGGACGGGACTAGTGGGTTCCAGAGCTCCTACAATGAGCAGTTCTTC
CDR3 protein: CSAREDGTSGFQSSYNEQFF

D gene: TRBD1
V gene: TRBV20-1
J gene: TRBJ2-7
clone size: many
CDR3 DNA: TGCAGTGCTAGAGATCGCCCGAGGACAGGGGAGGACGAGCAGTACTTC
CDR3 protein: CSARDRPRTGEDEQYF

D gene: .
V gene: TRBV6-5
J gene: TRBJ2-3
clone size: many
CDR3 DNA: TGTGCCAGCAGTTACTCGACCGCTAGCACAGATACGCAGTATTTT
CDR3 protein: CASSYSTASTDTQYF

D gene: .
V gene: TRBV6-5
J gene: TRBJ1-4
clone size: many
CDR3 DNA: TGTGCCAGCAGAGGGGCAGTTGCAACTAATGAAAAACTGTTTTTT
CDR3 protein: CASRGAVATNEKLFF

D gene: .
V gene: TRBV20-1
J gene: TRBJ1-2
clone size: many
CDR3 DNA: TGCAGTGCTCCCCGCGGGGAAATTGGCTATGGCTACACCTTC
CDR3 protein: CSAPRGEIGYGYTF

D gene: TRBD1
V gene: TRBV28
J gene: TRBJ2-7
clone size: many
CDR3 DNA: TGTGCCAGCAGTTTGCAAACCGGGACAGCAACCTCCTACGAGCAGTACTTC
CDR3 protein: CASSLQTGTATSYEQYF

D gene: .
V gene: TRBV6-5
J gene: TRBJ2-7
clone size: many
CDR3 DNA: TGTGCCAGCAGTTACTTCGGACAGTTCGGCGAGCAGTACTTC
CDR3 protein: CASSYFGQFGEQYF

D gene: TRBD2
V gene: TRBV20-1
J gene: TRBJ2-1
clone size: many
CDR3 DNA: TGCAGTGCTAGAGGTCTAGCGGGGGTCTACAATGAGCAGTTCTTC
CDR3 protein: CSARGLAGVYNEQFF

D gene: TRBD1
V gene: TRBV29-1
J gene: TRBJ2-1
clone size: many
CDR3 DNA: TGCAGCGTTGTGAGGCAGGGGGCCTACAATGAGCAGTTCTTC
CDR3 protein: CSVVRQGAYNEQFF

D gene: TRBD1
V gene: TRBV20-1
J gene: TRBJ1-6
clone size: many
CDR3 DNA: TGCAGTGTTCAGGACAGGGGAAATTCACCCCTCCACTTT
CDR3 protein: CSVQDRGNSPLHF

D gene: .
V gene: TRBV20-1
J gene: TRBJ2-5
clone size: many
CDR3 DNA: TGCAGTGCTAAACTGGACCAACGCGGAAAGACCCAGTACTTC
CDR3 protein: CSAKLDQRGKTQYF

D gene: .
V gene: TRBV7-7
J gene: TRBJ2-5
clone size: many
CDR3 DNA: TGTGCTAGCAGCTTTACAGGGAGCCAAGAGACCCAGTACTTC
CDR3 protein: CASSFTGSQETQYF

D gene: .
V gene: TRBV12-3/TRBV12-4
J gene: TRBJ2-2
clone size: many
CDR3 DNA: TGTGCCAGCAGTTTTGTGGAAACCGGGGAGCTGTTTTTT
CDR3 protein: CASSFVETGELFF

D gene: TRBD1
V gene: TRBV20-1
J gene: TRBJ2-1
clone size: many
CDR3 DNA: TGCAGTGCTCCCTGGGGCAGGGGGAACAATGAGCAGTTCTTC
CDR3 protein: CSAPWGRGNNEQFF

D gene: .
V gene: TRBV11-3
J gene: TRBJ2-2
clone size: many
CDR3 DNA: TGTGCCAGCAGCACCGGGACGGAGACTTCATCGAACACCGGGGAGCTGTTTTTT
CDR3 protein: CASSTGTETSSNTGELFF

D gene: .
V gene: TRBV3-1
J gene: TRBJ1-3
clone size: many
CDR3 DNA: TGTGCCAGCAGCCCGATTAGTTCTGGAAACACCATATATTTT
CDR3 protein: CASSPISSGNTIYF

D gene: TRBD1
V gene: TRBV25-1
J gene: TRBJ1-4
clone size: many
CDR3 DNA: TGTGCCAGCAGTGAGCATAGGGACAGAGGAGGAGATGAAAAACTGTTTTTT
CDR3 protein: CASSEHRDRGGDEKLFF

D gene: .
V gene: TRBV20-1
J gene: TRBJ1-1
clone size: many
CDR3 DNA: TGCAGTGCCCGAGACCAGGGGCGAGCTTTCTTT
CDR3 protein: CSARDQGRAFF

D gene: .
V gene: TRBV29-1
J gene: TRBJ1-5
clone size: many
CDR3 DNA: TGCAGCGTCCGGGACAACCACAATCAGCCCCAGCATTTT
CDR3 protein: CSVRDNHNQPQHF

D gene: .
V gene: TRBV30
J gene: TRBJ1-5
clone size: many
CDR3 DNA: TGTGCCTGGAGTGTAGGGCCCATCGATCAGCCCCAGCATTTT
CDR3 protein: CAWSVGPIDQPQHF

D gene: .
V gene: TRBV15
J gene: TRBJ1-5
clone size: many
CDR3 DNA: TGTGCCACCAGCCAGGGGATTGATAGCAATCAGCCCCAGCATTTT
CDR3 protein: CATSQGIDSNQPQHF

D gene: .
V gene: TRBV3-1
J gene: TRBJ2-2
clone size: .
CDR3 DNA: TGTGACAGCCGAACCCACACCGGGGAGCTGTTTTTT
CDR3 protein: CDSRTHTGELFF

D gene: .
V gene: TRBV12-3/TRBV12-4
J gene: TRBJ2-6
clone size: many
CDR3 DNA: TGTGCCAGCAGTTACCTAATTTCCTCTGGGGCCAACGTCCTGACTTTC
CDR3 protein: CASSYLISSGANVLTF

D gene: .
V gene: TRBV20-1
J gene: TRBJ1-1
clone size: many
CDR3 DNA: TGCAGTGCCGCCACGAACCTTGGAGCTTTCTTT
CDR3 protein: CSAATNLGAFF

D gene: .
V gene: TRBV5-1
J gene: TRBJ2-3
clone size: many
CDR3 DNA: TGCGCCAGCAGCGGGGGGGGCTCGGTGGGCCTCACAGATACGCAGTATTTT
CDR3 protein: CASSGGGSVGLTDTQYF

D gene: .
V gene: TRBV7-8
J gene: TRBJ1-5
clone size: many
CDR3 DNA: TGTGCCAGCAGCGCGGGTGTTAGCAATCAGCCCCAGCATTTT
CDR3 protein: CASSAGVSNQPQHF

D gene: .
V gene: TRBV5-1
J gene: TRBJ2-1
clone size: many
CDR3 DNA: TGCGCCAGCAGCTTAAACAATGAGCAGTTCTTC
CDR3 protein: CASSLNNEQFF

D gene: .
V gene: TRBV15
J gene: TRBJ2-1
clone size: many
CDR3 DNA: TGTGCCACCAGCCTTTTCCGGGGGAACAATGAGCAGTTCTTC
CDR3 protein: CATSLFRGNNEQFF

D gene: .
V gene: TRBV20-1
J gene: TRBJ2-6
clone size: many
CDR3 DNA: TGCAGTGCTAGAGGTCGGGACTTCGGCTCTGGGGCCAACGTCCTGACTTTC
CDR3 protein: CSARGRDFGSGANVLTF

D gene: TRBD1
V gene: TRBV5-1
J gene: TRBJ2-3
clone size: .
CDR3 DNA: TGCGCCAGCAGCTGGGGACAGATCACAGATACACAGTATTTT
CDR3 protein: CASSWGQITDTQYF

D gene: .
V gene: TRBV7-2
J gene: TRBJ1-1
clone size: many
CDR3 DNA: TGTGCCAGCAGCCTACGACAGATCCTCGGGACTGAAGCTTTCTTT
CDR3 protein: CASSLRQILGTEAFF

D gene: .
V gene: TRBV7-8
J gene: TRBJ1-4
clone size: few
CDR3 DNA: TGTGCCAGCAGCCAACAGGGAGGGCCCGAAAAACTGTTTTTT
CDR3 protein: CASSQQGGPEKLFF

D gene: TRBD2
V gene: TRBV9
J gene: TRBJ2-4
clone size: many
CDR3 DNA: TGTGCCAGCAGCCCCCGCCGGGGGGGGGCCAAAAACATTCAGTACTTC
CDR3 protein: CASSPRRGGAKNIQYF

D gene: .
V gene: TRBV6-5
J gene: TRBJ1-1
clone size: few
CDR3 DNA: TGTGCCAGCAGTTACTCGACGATGGAGGACACTGAAGCTTTCTTT
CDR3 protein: CASSYSTMEDTEAFF

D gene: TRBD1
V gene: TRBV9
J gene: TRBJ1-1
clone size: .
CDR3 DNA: TGTGCCAGTAGCCCCACCCAGGGGGCAACAGCTTTGTTT
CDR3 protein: CASSPTQGATALF

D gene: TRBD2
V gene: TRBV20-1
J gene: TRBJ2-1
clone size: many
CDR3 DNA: TGCAGTGCTAGAAAGGTTGGCGGGGGGGTTGAGCAGTTCTTC
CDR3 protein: CSARKVGGGVEQFF

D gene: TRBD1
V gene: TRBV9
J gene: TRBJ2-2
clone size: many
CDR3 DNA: TGTGCCAGCAGCGTTCACAGGGGGCGCACCGGGGAGCTGTTTTTT
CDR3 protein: CASSVHRGRTGELFF